A selection of T cell receptor beta chains follows, all from one sample in a study of neurological immune-mediated disorders. TCRdb called the 5' RACE reads again in MiXCR, with one record for every CDR3 protein. The sample holds tens of thousands of distinct CDR3 sequences; roughly 9% are singletons and the top ten take 1.5% to 2%. Sequencing was performed on PBMCs. These receptors all stem from a middle-aged man in good health. Both conserved end residues are part of each CDR3. Clone size appears in some rows only: once, few, many, or a class for an expanded clone.

v_gene: TRBV4-1
abundance: many
j_gene: TRBJ2-7
CDR3aa: CASSQAGSYEQYF

v_gene: TRBV28
abundance: many
j_gene: TRBJ2-5
CDR3aa: CASSSPRGLAAQETQYF

v_gene: TRBV6-2/TRBV6-3
abundance: many
j_gene: TRBJ1-5
CDR3aa: CASSYGEGVNQPQHF

v_gene: TRBV7-8
abundance: few
j_gene: TRBJ1-1
CDR3aa: CASSQMRMNTEAFF

v_gene: TRBV11-2
abundance: NA
j_gene: TRBJ1-4
CDR3aa: CASSFLRVQVSGEKLFF

v_gene: TRBV30
abundance: many
j_gene: TRBJ2-5
CDR3aa: CAWSTGNSGETQYF

v_gene: TRBV5-6
abundance: NA
j_gene: TRBJ1-1
CDR3aa: CGSSFSEGRNTEAIF

v_gene: TRBV14
abundance: many
j_gene: TRBJ2-1
CDR3aa: CASSKRTGSPYNEQFF

v_gene: TRBV3-1
abundance: NA
j_gene: TRBJ2-1
CDR3aa: CASSQVGISWVQFF

v_gene: TRBV4-2
abundance: many
j_gene: TRBJ2-2
CDR3aa: CASRLAVTGELFF

v_gene: TRBV28
abundance: many
j_gene: TRBJ2-7
CDR3aa: CASSPGQTYEQYF

v_gene: TRBV15
abundance: NA
j_gene: TRBJ2-7
CDR3aa: CATSPTESRVEQYF

v_gene: TRBV4-2
abundance: many
j_gene: TRBJ1-1
CDR3aa: CASSQDIIVRDSLTEAFF

v_gene: TRBV6-1
abundance: many
j_gene: TRBJ1-1
CDR3aa: CASSDGTGGNTEAFF

v_gene: TRBV5-1
abundance: many
j_gene: TRBJ2-1
CDR3aa: CASSLVIGQNNEQFF

v_gene: TRBV7-9
abundance: many
j_gene: TRBJ1-2
CDR3aa: CASSYNSLGYTF

v_gene: TRBV14
abundance: many
j_gene: TRBJ1-4
CDR3aa: CASSQVGTGEEKLFF

v_gene: TRBV20-1
abundance: many
j_gene: TRBJ2-2
CDR3aa: CSATPGAGGGELFF

v_gene: TRBV6-1
abundance: many
j_gene: TRBJ2-5
CDR3aa: CASFRVRQETQYF

v_gene: TRBV7-9
abundance: many
j_gene: TRBJ2-3
CDR3aa: CASSLVGTTQYF

v_gene: TRBV20-1
abundance: many
j_gene: TRBJ2-3
CDR3aa: CSARQADTQYF

v_gene: TRBV12-3/TRBV12-4
abundance: many
j_gene: TRBJ1-5
CDR3aa: CASSRGTGLHSNQPQHF

v_gene: TRBV5-6
abundance: many
j_gene: TRBJ2-5
CDR3aa: CASSLDVRGVGILGETQYF

v_gene: TRBV3-1
abundance: many
j_gene: TRBJ2-7
CDR3aa: CASSQAESRGEQYF

v_gene: TRBV9
abundance: many
j_gene: TRBJ2-1
CDR3aa: CASGSYNEQFF

v_gene: TRBV7-2
abundance: many
j_gene: TRBJ2-6
CDR3aa: CAITGLAYSGANVLTF

v_gene: TRBV7-9
abundance: many
j_gene: TRBJ2-2
CDR3aa: CASSVGTGDTGELFF

v_gene: TRBV9
abundance: many
j_gene: TRBJ2-5
CDR3aa: CASSVGRRKGAQETQYF

v_gene: TRBV27
abundance: many
j_gene: TRBJ1-2
CDR3aa: CASSPTRTGWSYGYTF

v_gene: TRBV7-9
abundance: many
j_gene: TRBJ2-5
CDR3aa: CASSLVAGAQETQYF

v_gene: TRBV25-1
abundance: many
j_gene: TRBJ2-7
CDR3aa: CASRTAAWAEQYF

v_gene: TRBV5-5
abundance: many
j_gene: TRBJ2-3
CDR3aa: CASSLDVGDRSDTQYF

v_gene: TRBV24-1
abundance: many
j_gene: TRBJ2-1
CDR3aa: CATSAVLGGGKNEQFF

v_gene: TRBV28
abundance: many
j_gene: TRBJ2-3
CDR3aa: CASSWAGPSTDTQYF

v_gene: TRBV2
abundance: many
j_gene: TRBJ1-2
CDR3aa: CASSEPGQGGRYGYTF

v_gene: TRBV5-1
abundance: many
j_gene: TRBJ1-1
CDR3aa: CASSSQPPGAGWSEAFF

v_gene: TRBV10-2
abundance: many
j_gene: TRBJ1-1
CDR3aa: CASSESRPLGAFF

v_gene: TRBV28
abundance: few
j_gene: TRBJ2-1
CDR3aa: CASSLLTPGEQFF

v_gene: TRBV29-1
abundance: many
j_gene: TRBJ2-7
CDR3aa: CSVDLGPDEQYF

v_gene: TRBV20-1
abundance: few
j_gene: TRBJ2-7
CDR3aa: CSARVYPTQRVPYEQYF

v_gene: TRBV28
abundance: NA
j_gene: TRBJ2-7
CDR3aa: CASSTRQNLGVSSTYEQYF

v_gene: TRBV12-3/TRBV12-4
abundance: many
j_gene: TRBJ2-2
CDR3aa: CASSLGVGGRLTGELFF

v_gene: TRBV28
abundance: many
j_gene: TRBJ2-7
CDR3aa: CASSLFGQGQAYEQYF

v_gene: TRBV5-1
abundance: many
j_gene: TRBJ1-4
CDR3aa: CASSPEGVFQKLFF

v_gene: TRBV4-2
abundance: many
j_gene: TRBJ2-5
CDR3aa: CASSLTGTLNGETQYF

v_gene: TRBV14
abundance: many
j_gene: TRBJ2-6
CDR3aa: CASSQLVTSGANVLTF

v_gene: TRBV19
abundance: many
j_gene: TRBJ2-1
CDR3aa: CASSTGTGGARRNEQFF

v_gene: TRBV24-1
abundance: many
j_gene: TRBJ2-3
CDR3aa: CATSGWGDTQYF

v_gene: TRBV20-1
abundance: NA
j_gene: TRBJ1-6
CDR3aa: CSARGGGTGLVSPLHF

v_gene: TRBV5-5
abundance: many
j_gene: TRBJ2-3
CDR3aa: CASSSPGGRGTDTQYF

v_gene: TRBV6-2/TRBV6-3
abundance: many
j_gene: TRBJ2-2
CDR3aa: CASRPTSEAGELFF

v_gene: TRBV5-1
abundance: many
j_gene: TRBJ2-5
CDR3aa: CASSSVGAVQETQYF